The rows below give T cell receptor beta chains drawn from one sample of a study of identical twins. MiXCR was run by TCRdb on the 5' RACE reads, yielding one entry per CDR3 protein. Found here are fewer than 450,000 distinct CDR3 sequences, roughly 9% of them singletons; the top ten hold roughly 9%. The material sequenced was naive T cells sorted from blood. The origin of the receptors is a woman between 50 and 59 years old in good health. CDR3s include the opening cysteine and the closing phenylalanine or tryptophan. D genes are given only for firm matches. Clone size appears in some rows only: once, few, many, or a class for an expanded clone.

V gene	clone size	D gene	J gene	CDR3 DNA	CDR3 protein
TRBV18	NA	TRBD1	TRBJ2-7	TGTGCCAGCTCACCACTTGGGGCCGGGACAGGGGGCTACGAGCAGTACTTC	CASSPLGAGTGGYEQYF
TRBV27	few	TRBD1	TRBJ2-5	TGTGCCAGCAGTTTATCGGGGACAGTATTGGAGACCCAGTACTTC	CASSLSGTVLETQYF
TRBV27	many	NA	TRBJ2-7	TGTGCCAGCAGTTCACTAGGACAGCCATCCTACGAGCAGTACTTC	CASSSLGQPSYEQYF
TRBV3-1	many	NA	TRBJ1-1	TGTGCCAGTGTGGGGCGCCTCGCTGAAGCTTTCTTT	CASVGRLAEAFF
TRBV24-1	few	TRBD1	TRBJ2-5	TGTGCCACCAGTGGGGACCGGACAGGCCAAGAGACCCAGTACTTC	CATSGDRTGQETQYF
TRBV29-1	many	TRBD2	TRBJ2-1	TGCAGCTTAGGACTAGCGAACAATGAGCAGTTCTTC	CSLGLANNEQFF
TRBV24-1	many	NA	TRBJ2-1	TGTGCCACCAGTGACCGGGTCGTCGGGGCCCATGAGCAGTTCTTC	CATSDRVVGAHEQFF
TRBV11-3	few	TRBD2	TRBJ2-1	TGTGCCAGCAGCTTGAGGTGGGAGGGTAGCGATGAGCAGTTCTTC	CASSLRWEGSDEQFF
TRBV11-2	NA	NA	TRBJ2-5	TGTGCCAGCAGCTTTAGGATGGCGATCCAAGAGACCCAGTACTTC	CASSFRMAIQETQYF
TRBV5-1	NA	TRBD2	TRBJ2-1	TGCGCCAGCAGCGACGGACTAGCGGGAGTTGGGTATGAGCAGTTCTTC	CASSDGLAGVGYEQFF
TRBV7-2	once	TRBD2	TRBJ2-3	TGTGCCAGCAGGCGAGCGGGAGTTGGATTGGATACGCAGTATTTT	CASRRAGVGLDTQYF
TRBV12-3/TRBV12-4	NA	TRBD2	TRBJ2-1	TGTGCCAGCAGACCCGGGACTAGCGGGTACAATGAGCAGTTCTTC	CASRPGTSGYNEQFF
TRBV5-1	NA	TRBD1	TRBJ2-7	TGCGCCAGCAGCTTCGTCACGGGACAGGGCTACGAGCAGTACTTC	CASSFVTGQGYEQYF
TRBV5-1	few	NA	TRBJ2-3	TGCGCCAGCAGCGACGGCAGGGGAGATACGCAGTATTTT	CASSDGRGDTQYF
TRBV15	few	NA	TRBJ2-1	TGTGCCACCAGCAGAGGACAGGGAGGAAGCAATGAGCAGTTCTTC	CATSRGQGGSNEQFF
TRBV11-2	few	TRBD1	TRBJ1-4	TGTGCCAGCAGCTCACCTAGGGGGGACAGGGGAGGAAAACTGTTTTTT	CASSSPRGDRGGKLFF
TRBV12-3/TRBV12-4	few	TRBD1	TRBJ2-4	TGTGCCAGCAGTGGGGACAGGGGGCCCAAAAACATTCAGTACTTC	CASSGDRGPKNIQYF
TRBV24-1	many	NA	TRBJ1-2	TGTGCCACCAGTGACCCCACCACCCATCCCGGGACACCTAACTATGGCTACACCTTC	CATSDPTTHPGTPNYGYTF
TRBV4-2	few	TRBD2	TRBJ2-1	TGTGCCAGCAGCCAAGAGGTGGTAGCGGGCGCCAATGAGCAGTTCTTC	CASSQEVVAGANEQFF
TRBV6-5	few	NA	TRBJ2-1	TGTGCCAGCAGTTACTCGTCGGTGAACAATGAGCAGTTCTTC	CASSYSSVNNEQFF
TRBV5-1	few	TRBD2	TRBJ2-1	TGCGCCAGCAGCCTGTATTCCGCGGGGGCCTACAATGAGCAGTTCTTC	CASSLYSAGAYNEQFF
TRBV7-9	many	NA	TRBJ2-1	TGTGCCAGCAGCTTAATCGGGAGCTCCTACAATGAGCAGTTCTTC	CASSLIGSSYNEQFF
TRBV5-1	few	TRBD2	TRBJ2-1	TGCGCCTGCAGCTCGGTAGCGGGAGGGACGTACAATGAGCAGTTCTTC	CACSSVAGGTYNEQFF
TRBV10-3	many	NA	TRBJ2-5	TGTGCCATCGGGAGGGAGACCCAGTACTTC	CAIGRETQYF
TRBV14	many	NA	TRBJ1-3	TGTGCCAGCAGCCATGGGGGCGTGCAAATCTCTGGAAACACCATATATTTT	CASSHGGVQISGNTIYF
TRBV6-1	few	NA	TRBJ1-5	TGTGGCGCAGGGTTTGGCAATCAGCCCCAGCATTTT	CGAGFGNQPQHF
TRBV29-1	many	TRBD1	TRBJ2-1	TGCAGCGTTTACAGGGGGCTCAATGAGCAGTTCTTC	CSVYRGLNEQFF
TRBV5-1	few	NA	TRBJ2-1	TGCGCCAGCAGCTTAGGCCCCCGGGAGCACAGCGTTAATGAGCAGTTCTTC	CASSLGPREHSVNEQFF
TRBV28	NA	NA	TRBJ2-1	TGTGCCAGCACAGCGGCAGTGGGAGTAAGCTATGAGCAGTTCTTC	CASTAAVGVSYEQFF
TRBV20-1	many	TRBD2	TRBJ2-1	TGCAGTGCTAGAGACTCCGGGACTAGCGGGAGAAAAGACAATGAGCAGTTCTTC	CSARDSGTSGRKDNEQFF
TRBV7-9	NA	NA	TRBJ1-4	TGTGCCAGCAGCTTGGGCGGGGAGGAAAAACTGTTTTTT	CASSLGGEEKLFF
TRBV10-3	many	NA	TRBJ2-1	TGTGCCATAGGGCAGGAGGATGAGCAGTTCTTC	CAIGQEDEQFF
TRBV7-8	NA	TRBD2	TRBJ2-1	TGTGCCAGCAGCCTACGGGACTATCAATACAATGAGCAGTTCTTC	CASSLRDYQYNEQFF
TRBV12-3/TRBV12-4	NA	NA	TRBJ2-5	TGTGCCAGCAGTCTTCTAGCGCCACAAGAGACCCAGTACTTC	CASSLLAPQETQYF
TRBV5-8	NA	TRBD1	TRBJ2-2	TGTGCCAGCAGCTTAAGGGACAGGGCCTTTTCGAACACCGGGGAGCTGTTTTTT	CASSLRDRAFSNTGELFF
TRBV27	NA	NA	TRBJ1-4	TGTGCCAGCGGGGGCCTAGCAACTAATGAAAAACTGTTTTTT	CASGGLATNEKLFF
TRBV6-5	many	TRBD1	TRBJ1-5	TGTGCCAGCAGACTTGGACAGGGCAACAATCAGCCCCAGCATTTT	CASRLGQGNNQPQHF
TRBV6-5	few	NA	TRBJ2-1	TGTGCCAGCAGCGAGGGGGAGGGCTTATACGATGAGCAGTTCTTC	CASSEGEGLYDEQFF
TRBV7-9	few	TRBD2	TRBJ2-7	TGTGCCAGCAGCATAGGACTAGCGGGAGCAGTCGAGCAGTACTTC	CASSIGLAGAVEQYF
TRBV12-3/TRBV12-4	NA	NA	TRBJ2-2	TGTGCCAGCAGTCACCGAAACTACGACCCTGGGGAGCTGTTTTTT	CASSHRNYDPGELFF